This entry lists 30 T cell receptor beta chains sequenced from one sample in a study of blood T cell repertoires in COVID-19. Here immunoSEQ multiplex PCR was the method, and the copy in TCRdb shows in-frame clones only, minus some. The sample consists of over 65,000 clones, around 80% of them appearing once. Sequencing used peripheral blood. Receptor source: a human donor in a cohort sampled during active COVID-19.

The chain recombines TRBV4-2 with TRBJ2-1, with 8 bases identical to TRBD1. Per germline, CDR1 LGHNA and CDR2 YNFKEQ. The CDR3 contains 16 residues. V lost 5 bases to trimming and J lost 7 bases; unmatched junction nucleotides: 13. The CDR3 sequence: CASSFASGGAGNEQFF. In DNA, the CDR3 is TGTGCCAGCAGCTTTGCCTCAGGGGGCGCTGGGAATGAGCAGTTCTTC.

This clone was found many times. The chain carries TRBV5-6 and TRBJ1-5, with a tentative D call TRBD1 (5 bases). Trimming left V 4 bases short and J 7 bases short, with 15 bases between. Germline CDR1 SGHDT, CDR2 YYEEEE. This CDR3 contains 14 residues. CDR3 in amino acids: CASSLWGPGQPQHF. CDR3 DNA: TGTGCCAGCAGCCTTTGGGGCCCTGGGCAGCCCCAGCATTTT.

The J gene is TRBJ1-3, the V gene TRBV3-1 (or the pseudogene TRBV3-2); 11 bases align to TRBD1. This CDR3 comprises 20 residues. Germline V gives CDR1 LGHDT, CDR2 YNNKEL (reference sequence). Unmatched junction bases numbered 10, after V lost 0 bases and J lost 0 bases. The CDR3 DNA reads TGTGCCAGCAGCCAAGAGGGTGGACAGGGGGCCCCCCACTCTGGAAACACCATATATTTT. It codes for CASSQEGGQGAPHSGNTIYF.

This clone was seen a few times. The chain combines TRBV7-9 with TRBJ2-7; 10 bases match TRBD2. The CDR3 has 15 residues. V dropped 4 bases and J dropped 6; count of bases not matched to a gene: 9. Looked up from germline, CDR1 is SEHNR and CDR2 is FQNEAQ (reference sequence). The CDR3 bases are TGTGCCAGCAGCTCATTTAGCGGGAGGTTACCCGAGCAGTACTTC. As protein: CASSSFSGRLPEQYF.

This clone was seen a handful of times. The chain has TRBV5-6 and TRBJ1-2; 8 bases map to TRBD1. Germline trimming cut 4 bases from V and 8 bases from J; bases unmatched to any gene: 10. The CDR3 consists of 14 residues. Germline V CDR1 and CDR2: SGHDT, YYEEEE. In DNA form, the CDR3 reads TGTGCCAGCAGCGGTGGACAGGGACAGAGAGGCTACACCTTC. Its translation is CASSGGQGQRGYTF.

The CDR3 DNA is TGTGCCACCAGTGATCCCGGCAGGGGGAGCGGGCCCAGCACAGATACGCAGTATTTT. Translated, it gives CATSDPGRGSGPSTDTQYF. This rearrangement joins TRBV24-1 to TRBJ2-3, with D tentatively TRBD1 (7 bases). This CDR3 contains 19 residues. V shed 3 bases and J shed 0 bases, with 21 bases lying between them. From germline, CDR1 is KGHDR and CDR2 SFDVKD.

This clone has just one count. J is TRBJ2-1 and V is TRBV20-1; the D is unclear. The germline V gene encodes CDR1 DFQATT and CDR2 SNEGSKA (reference sequence). V lost 3 bases and J 5 bases, leaving 5 bases between the germline ends. This CDR3 spans 11 amino acids. The CDR3, as DNA: TGCAGTGCTAGGGGCGACAATGAGCAGTTCTTC. It codes for CSARGDNEQFF.

As concerns this clone: A junction end diverges from the germline sequence, so it may reflect a read error. J is TRBJ1-1 and V is TRBV20-1; D unclear. Germline V gene lookup returns CDR1 DFQATT and CDR2 SNEGSKA (reference sequence). The CDR3 length is 11 residues. The CDR3 region has the DNA TGCACTGCTCGACTGGAACTAGAAGCTTTCTTT. The encoded protein is CTARLELEAFF.

The V gene is TRBV24-1, the J gene TRBJ1-5; D unresolved. The germline V gene encodes CDR1 KGHDR and CDR2 SFDVKD. Trimming pared 0 bases from V and 7 bases from J, leaving 9 bases between. The CDR3 is 14 residues long. CDR3 nucleotides: TGTGCCACCAGTGATTTGAACACCCCCCAGCCCCAGCATTTT. It encodes CATSDLNTPQPQHF.

The chain employs TRBV6-5 and TRBJ2-6, with D maybe TRBD1 (6 bases). The CDR3 totals 14 residues. Germline CDR1 and CDR2: MNHEY and SVGAGI. Trimming removed 10 bases from V and 1 base from J, with 11 bases in between. CDR3 nucleotides: TGTGCCATCAGGGGCTTTTCTGGGGCCAACGTCCTGACTTTC. Translation: CAIRGFSGANVLTF.

The chain couples TRBV5-1 to TRBJ2-3, with 8 nucleotides matching TRBD2. In germline, CDR1 is SGHRS, CDR2 YFSETQ. J was trimmed by 0 bases and V by 4 bases; bases with no gene match: 4. CDR3 length: 15 amino acids. The CDR3 bases are TGCGCCAGCAGCAGGGGACTAGTTAGCACAGATACGCAGTATTTT. Translating gives CASSRGLVSTDTQYF.

The CDR3 spells CASSEAPNTEAFF. As DNA, the CDR3 is TGTGCCAGCAGTGAGGCCCCTAACACTGAAGCTTTCTTT. The rearrangement joins TRBV2 to TRBJ1-1; D is uncertain. Trimming cost V 3 bases and J 2 bases, with 7 bases left between them. The CDR3 is made up of 13 amino acids. Germline V gives CDR1 SNHLY, CDR2 FYNNEI.

The chain recombines TRBV24-1 with TRBJ2-7; 10 nucleotides match TRBD2. V gave up 5 bases and J gave up 5 bases; unmatched junction bases: 5. This CDR3 comprises 14 residues. Germline assignment: CDR1 KGHDR and CDR2 SFDVKD. This chain's CDR3 is CATSGAGTSDEQYF. In nucleotides, the CDR3 is TGTGCCACCAGTGGGGCCGGGACTAGCGACGAGCAGTACTTC.

V usage is TRBV5-8 and J usage is TRBJ2-1; D call uncertain. From germline, CDR1 is SGHTS and CDR2 YDEGEE. V lost 5 bases, J lost 7 bases, and 13 bases lay in between. This CDR3 has 13 residues. The CDR3 DNA follows: TGTGCCAGCAGTCATCGCATGACTAATGAGCAGTTCTTC. Encoded protein: CASSHRMTNEQFF.

The chain recombines TRBV15 with TRBJ2-5, with 7 positions matching TRBD2. Losses at the gene ends were 3 bases for V and 3 bases for J; bases not matched to a gene: 10. This CDR3 has 16 amino acids. Looked up from germline, CDR1 is LNHNV and CDR2 is YYDKDF (reference sequence). CDR3 sequence reads: CATSRGGIRVEETQYF. CDR3 nucleotide sequence: TGTGCCACCAGCAGGGGAGGGATCCGGGTAGAAGAGACCCAGTACTTC.

This chain joins TRBV19 and TRBJ1-5, with a weak D call TRBD1 (6 bases). V was cut by 3 bases and J by 9 bases, with 12 bases left in between. This CDR3 is 13 amino acids long. CDR1 and CDR2 from the germline V gene are LNHDA and SQIVND (reference sequence). The CDR3, as DNA: TGTGCCAGTAGTATGGACAGATCGGGGCCCCAGCATTTT. It specifies CASSMDRSGPQHF.

The chain carries TRBV4-2 and TRBJ2-2; a weak D match, TRBD2 (5 bases). V lost 0 bases, J lost 4 bases, and 12 bases lay in between. Germline V CDR1 and CDR2: LGHNA, YNFKEQ. CDR3 size: 16 residues. The CDR3 protein is CASSQDGLAVTGELFF. The CDR3 DNA is TGTGCCAGCAGCCAAGATGGCCTAGCAGTCACCGGGGAGCTGTTTTTT.

V and J are TRBV4-1 and TRBJ1-5, with 8 bases identical to TRBD1. Trimming at V came to 4 bases and at J to 9 bases, leaving 8 bases not matched to a gene. CDR3 length equals 14 residues. Germline V gene data show CDR1 as MGHRA and CDR2 as YSYEKL. In DNA form, the CDR3 reads TGCGCCAGCAGCCCGACAGGGGTCACCCCGCCCCAGCATTTT. Translated, it gives CASSPTGVTPPQHF.

V and J are TRBV5-5 and TRBJ2-5, with D hard to call. Trimming shortened V by 1 base and J by 4 bases, and 8 bases separated the two germline ends. CDR3 length equals 13 residues. From germline, CDR1 is SGHKS and CDR2 YYEKEE (reference sequence). The CDR3 nucleotides are TGTGCCAGCAGCTTGTGGCAGGTAGAGACCCAGTACTTC. It yields the protein CASSLWQVETQYF.

The table lists this clone with a few counts. This chain uses TRBV5-1 with TRBJ2-2; tentative D call: TRBD2 (6 bases). The germline CDR1 and CDR2 sequences are SGHRS and YFSETQ. The CDR3 is made up of 15 amino acids. The V end was cut by 1 base, the J end by 5 bases, with 12 bases between. CDR3 nucleotides: TGCGCCAGCAGCTTGAGGACGGGGGAAACCGGGGAGCTGTTTTTT. It codes for CASSLRTGETGELFF.

This clone was seen a few times. The V gene is TRBV18, the J gene TRBJ2-2; TRBD1 matches 7 bases. The CDR3 consists of 14 residues. With 1 base clipped from V and 5 bases from J, the junction kept 1 base outside the gene matches. Germline CDR1 KGHSH, CDR2 LQKENI. CDR3 sequence reads: CASSPQGATGELFF. In DNA, the CDR3 is TGTGCCAGCTCACCACAGGGGGCGACCGGGGAGCTGTTTTTT.

CDR3 sequence: CASEDGTGVYGGELFF. CDR3 in DNA: TGTGCCAGTGAAGACGGGACAGGGGTGTATGGCGGGGAGCTGTTTTTT. This chain joins TRBV19 and TRBJ2-2; 10 bases map to TRBD1. The CDR3 spans 16 residues. Germline V lookup: CDR1 LNHDA, CDR2 SQIVND (reference sequence). V gave up 8 bases and J gave up 7 bases; unmatched junction bases: 13. The whole variable domain, filled in from reference TRBV19 and TRBJ2-2, reads DGGITQSPKYLFRKEGQNVTLSCEQNLNHDAMYWYRQDPGQGLRLIYYSQIVNDFQKGDIAEGYSVSREKKESFPLTVTSAQKNPTAFYLCASEDGTGVYGGELFFGEGSRLTVL.

This rearrangement joins TRBV18 to TRBJ2-1; D is unclear. CDR3 size: 17 residues. Per germline, CDR1 KGHSH and CDR2 LQKENI. With 0 bases removed from V and 0 bases from J, the gap between germline ends came to 12 bases. CDR3 loop: CASSPPLTESSYNEQFF. The CDR3 nucleotides are TGTGCCAGCTCACCACCTTTAACAGAGAGCTCCTACAATGAGCAGTTCTTC. Full variable domain (rest looked up from reference TRBV18 and TRBJ2-1): NAGVMQNPRHLVRRRGQEARLRCSPMKGHSHVYWYRQLPEEGLKFMVYLQKENIIDESGMPKERFSAEFPKEGPSILRIQQVVRGDSAAYFCASSPPLTESSYNEQFFGPGTRLTVL.

The gene calls are TRBV5-1 and TRBJ2-2; weak D call: TRBD2 (6 bases). The V end lost 2 bases, the J end lost 6 bases, and 11 bases lay between the germline ends. The germline gives CDR1 SGHRS, CDR2 YFSETQ. This CDR3 has 14 amino acids. The CDR3 sequence is CASSLITGAGELFF. CDR3 DNA: TGCGCCAGCAGCTTAATTACGGGGGCCGGGGAGCTGTTTTTT.

The chain couples TRBV2 to TRBJ2-2, with TRBD2 identical over 9 bases. The germline V gene has CDR1 SNHLY and CDR2 FYNNEI. Unmatched junction bases numbered 11, after V lost 4 bases and J lost 5 bases. The CDR3 loop spans 17 amino acids. The CDR3 loop reads CASSAPGGSGSTGELFF. The CDR3, as DNA: TGTGCCAGCAGTGCCCCTGGGGGTAGCGGGAGTACCGGGGAGCTGTTTTTT.

The chain links TRBV7-9 to TRBJ1-1; D remains ambiguous. The CDR3 totals 10 residues. Trimming took 10 bases from V and 8 from J, leaving 11 bases between them. Germline assignment: CDR1 SEHNR and CDR2 FQNEAQ (reference sequence). The CDR3 DNA is TGTGCCACAGCGGATGGGGAAGCTTTCTTT. This codes for CATADGEAFF.

The chain has TRBV5-8 and TRBJ2-3; 14 bases map to TRBD2. Per germline, CDR1 SGHTS and CDR2 YDEGEE. The length of the CDR3 is 16 residues. Trimming took 0 bases from V and 6 from J; bases not matched to a gene: 3. CDR3 nucleotides: TGTGCCAGCAGCTTGGGAGGACTAGCGGGAGGTGATACGCAGTATTTT. Its protein product is CASSLGGLAGGDTQYF.

This clone occurred a few times. The rearrangement joins TRBV28 to TRBJ1-4; D is unresolved. CDR1 and CDR2 from the germline V gene are MDHEN and SYDVKM. Trimming removed 2 bases at V and 6 bases at J, with 4 bases between. The CDR3 sequence is 12 residues long. The CDR3 DNA reads as TGTGCCAGCAGTTTAGAGGATGAAAAACTGTTTTTT. This codes for CASSLEDEKLFF. The full variable domain, rest sourced from reference TRBV28 and TRBJ1-4, is DVKVTQSSRYLVKRTGEKVFLECVQDMDHENMFWYRQDPGLGLRLIYFSYDVKMKEKGDIPEGYSVSREKKERFSLILESASTNQTSMYLCASSLEDEKLFFGSGTQLSVL.

This sequence joins TRBV4-2 and TRBJ2-5, with TRBD2 matching 10 bases. The CDR3 has 18 residues. The V gene end was trimmed by 0 bases and the J gene end by 1 base; junction bases not matched to a gene: 8. Germline CDR1 LGHNA, CDR2 YNFKEQ. This CDR3 reads CASSQEPWASGGQETQYF. CDR3 bases: TGTGCCAGCAGCCAAGAACCTTGGGCTAGCGGGGGCCAAGAGACCCAGTACTTC.

The chain is built from TRBV11-2 and TRBJ2-3; TRBD2 aligns across 13 bases. The CDR3 contains 16 residues. Germline CDR1 is SGHAT and CDR2 is FQNNGV. V shed 3 bases and J 6 bases; nucleotides not matched to a gene: 6. CDR3 sequence (DNA): TGTGCCAGCAGCTTTTCCGGGACTAGCGGGACGGATACGCAGTATTTT. This encodes CASSFSGTSGTDTQYF.